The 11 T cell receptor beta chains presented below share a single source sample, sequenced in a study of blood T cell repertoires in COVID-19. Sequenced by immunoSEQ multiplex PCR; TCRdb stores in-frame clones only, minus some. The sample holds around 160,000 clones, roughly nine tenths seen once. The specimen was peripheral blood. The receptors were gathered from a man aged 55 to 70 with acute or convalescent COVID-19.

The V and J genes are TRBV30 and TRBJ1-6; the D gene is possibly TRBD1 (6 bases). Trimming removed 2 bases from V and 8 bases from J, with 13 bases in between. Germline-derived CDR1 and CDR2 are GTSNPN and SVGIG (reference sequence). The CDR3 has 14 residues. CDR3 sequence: CAWSPGTPHSPLHF. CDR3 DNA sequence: TGTGCCTGGAGTCCCGGGACACCTCATTCACCCCTCCACTTT.

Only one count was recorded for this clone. CDR3 DNA sequence: TGCGCCAGCAGCCAAGCGGGGACAGATACGCAGTATTTT. Protein product: CASSQAGTDTQYF. This chain joins TRBV4-1 and TRBJ2-3, with D possibly TRBD2 on 5 matching bases. The V end was cut by 1 base, the J end by 3 bases, with 5 bases between. The CDR3 contains 13 residues. Germline V gene lookup returns CDR1 MGHRA and CDR2 YSYEKL.

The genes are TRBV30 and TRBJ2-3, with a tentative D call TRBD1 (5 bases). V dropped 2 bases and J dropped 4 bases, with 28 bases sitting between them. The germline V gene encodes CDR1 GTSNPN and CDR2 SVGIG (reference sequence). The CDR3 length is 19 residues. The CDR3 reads CAWSYPLGRSSSPPDTQYF. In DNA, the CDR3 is TGTGCCTGGAGTTACCCTCTGGGGCGGAGTTCGAGCCCTCCAGATACGCAGTATTTT.

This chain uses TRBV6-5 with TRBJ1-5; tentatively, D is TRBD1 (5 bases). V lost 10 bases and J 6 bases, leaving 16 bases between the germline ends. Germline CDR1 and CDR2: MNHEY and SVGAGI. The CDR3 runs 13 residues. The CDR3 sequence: CATAGGAVQPQHF. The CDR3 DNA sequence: TGTGCCACCGCCGGGGGAGCGGTTCAGCCCCAGCATTTT.

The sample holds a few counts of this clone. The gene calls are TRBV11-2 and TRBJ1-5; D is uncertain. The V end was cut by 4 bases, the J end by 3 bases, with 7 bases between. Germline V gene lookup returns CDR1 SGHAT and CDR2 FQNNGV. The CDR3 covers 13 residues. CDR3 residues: CASSSTDNQPQHF. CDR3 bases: TGTGCCAGCAGCTCCACAGACAATCAGCCCCAGCATTTT.

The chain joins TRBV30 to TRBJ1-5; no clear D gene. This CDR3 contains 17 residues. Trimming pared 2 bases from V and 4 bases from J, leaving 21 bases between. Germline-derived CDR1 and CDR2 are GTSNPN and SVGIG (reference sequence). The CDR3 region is CAWSHSSPNRPNQPQHF. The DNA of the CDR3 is TGTGCCTGGAGTCACAGCAGCCCTAATCGTCCAAATCAGCCCCAGCATTTT.

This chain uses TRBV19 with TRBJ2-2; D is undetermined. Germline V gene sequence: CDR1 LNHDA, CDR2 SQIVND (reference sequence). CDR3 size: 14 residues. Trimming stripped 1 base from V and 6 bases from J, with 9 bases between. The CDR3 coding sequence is TGTGCCAGTAGTATAGGTGCCACGGCCGGGGAGCTGTTTTTT. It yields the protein CASSIGATAGELFF.

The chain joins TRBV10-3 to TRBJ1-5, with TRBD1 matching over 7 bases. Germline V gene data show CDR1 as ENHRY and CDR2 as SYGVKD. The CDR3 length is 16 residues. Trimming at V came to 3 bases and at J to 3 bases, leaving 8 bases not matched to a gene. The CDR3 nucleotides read TGTGCCATCAGTGAAAACAGGGGTGGGGACAATCAGCCCCAGCATTTT. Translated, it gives CAISENRGGDNQPQHF.

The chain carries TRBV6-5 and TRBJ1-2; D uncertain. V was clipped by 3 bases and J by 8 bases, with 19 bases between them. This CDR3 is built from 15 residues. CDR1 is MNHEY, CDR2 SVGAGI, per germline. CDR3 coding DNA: TGTGCCAGCAGTTATATAGGTTCGGGGTATTCCGGCTACACCTTC. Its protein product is CASSYIGSGYSGYTF.

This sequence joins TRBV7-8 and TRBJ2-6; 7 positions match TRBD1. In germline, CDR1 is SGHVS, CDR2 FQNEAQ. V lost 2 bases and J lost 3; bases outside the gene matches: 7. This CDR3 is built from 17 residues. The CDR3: CASSLTYRGFGANVLTF. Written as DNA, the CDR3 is TGTGCCAGCAGCTTAACTTACAGGGGTTTTGGGGCCAACGTCCTGACTTTC.

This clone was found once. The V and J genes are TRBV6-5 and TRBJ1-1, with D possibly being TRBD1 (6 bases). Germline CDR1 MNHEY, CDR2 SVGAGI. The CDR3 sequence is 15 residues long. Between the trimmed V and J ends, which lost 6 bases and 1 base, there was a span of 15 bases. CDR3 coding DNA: TGTGCCAGCAGCCCACCCTCGGGACAGAACACTGAAGCTTTCTTT. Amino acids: CASSPPSGQNTEAFF.